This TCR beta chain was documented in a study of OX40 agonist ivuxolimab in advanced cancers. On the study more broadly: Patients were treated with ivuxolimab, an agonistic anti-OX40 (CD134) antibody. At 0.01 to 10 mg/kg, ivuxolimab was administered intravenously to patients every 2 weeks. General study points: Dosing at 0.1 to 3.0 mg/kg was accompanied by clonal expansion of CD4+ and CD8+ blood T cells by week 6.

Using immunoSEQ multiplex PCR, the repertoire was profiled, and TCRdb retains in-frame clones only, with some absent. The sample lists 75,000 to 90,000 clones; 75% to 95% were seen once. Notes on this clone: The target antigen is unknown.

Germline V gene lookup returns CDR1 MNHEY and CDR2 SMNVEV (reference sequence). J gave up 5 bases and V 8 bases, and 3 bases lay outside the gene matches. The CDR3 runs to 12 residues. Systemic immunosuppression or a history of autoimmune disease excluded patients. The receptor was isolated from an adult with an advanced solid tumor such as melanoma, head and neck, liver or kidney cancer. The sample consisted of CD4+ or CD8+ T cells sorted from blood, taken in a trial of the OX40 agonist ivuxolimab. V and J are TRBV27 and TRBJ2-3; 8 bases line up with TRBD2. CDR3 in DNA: TGTGCCAGCGGGACTAGTAAAGATACGCAGTATTTT. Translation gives CASGTSKDTQYF.